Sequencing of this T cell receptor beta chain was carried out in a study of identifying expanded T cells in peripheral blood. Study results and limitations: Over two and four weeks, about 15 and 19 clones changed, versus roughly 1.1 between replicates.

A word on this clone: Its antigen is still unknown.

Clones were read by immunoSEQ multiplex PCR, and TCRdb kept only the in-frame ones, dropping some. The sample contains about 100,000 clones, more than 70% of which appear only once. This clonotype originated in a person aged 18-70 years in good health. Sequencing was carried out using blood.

The CDR3 bases are TGCGCCAGCAGCCGTGACATGGTAGCGGGGGCCTACTACGAGCAGTACTTC. As protein: CASSRDMVAGAYYEQYF. This chain links TRBV5-1 with TRBJ2-7; TRBD2 agrees at 9 bases. This CDR3 has 17 amino acids. The germline V gene has CDR1 SGHRS and CDR2 YFSETQ. Trimming at V came to 4 bases and at J to 3 bases, leaving 14 bases not matched to a gene.